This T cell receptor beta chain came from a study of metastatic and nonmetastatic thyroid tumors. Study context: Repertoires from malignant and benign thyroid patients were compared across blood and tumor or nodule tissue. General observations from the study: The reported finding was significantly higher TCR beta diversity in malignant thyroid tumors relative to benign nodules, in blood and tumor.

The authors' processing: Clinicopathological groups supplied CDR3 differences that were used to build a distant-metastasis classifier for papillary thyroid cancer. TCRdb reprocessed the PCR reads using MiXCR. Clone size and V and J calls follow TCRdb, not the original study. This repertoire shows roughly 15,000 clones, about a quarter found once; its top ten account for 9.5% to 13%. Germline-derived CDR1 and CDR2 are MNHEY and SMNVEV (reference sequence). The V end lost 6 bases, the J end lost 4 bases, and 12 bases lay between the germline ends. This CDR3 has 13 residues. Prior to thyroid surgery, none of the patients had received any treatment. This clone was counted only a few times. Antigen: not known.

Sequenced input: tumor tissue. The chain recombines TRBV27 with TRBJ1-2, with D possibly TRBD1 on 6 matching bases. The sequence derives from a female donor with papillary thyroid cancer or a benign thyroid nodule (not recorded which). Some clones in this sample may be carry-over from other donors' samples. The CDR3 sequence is CASSPTGSYGYTF. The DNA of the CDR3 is TGTGCCAGCAGCCCTACAGGGTCCTATGGCTACACCTTC.